The entry below describes one T cell receptor beta chain. This sample was included in a study of CD8 T cells in Susac syndrome. Per the germline V gene, CDR1 is LGHDT and CDR2 is YNNKEL (reference sequence). V lost 0 bases to trimming and J lost 6 bases, with 13 bases between them. This CDR3 region has 15 residues. The authors carried out high-throughput sequencing of TCR beta. They applied it to CD8+ and CD4+ T cells obtained from blood. The multiple sclerosis controls, all treatment-naive patients, had relapsing-remitting disease that was stable or active. An amount of RNA that ranged from about 0.45 to 1 ug was reverse transcribed with random hexamers. The immunoSEQ assay covered 54 Vbeta and 13 Jbeta segments for CDR3. TCRdb redid the calling of the immunoSEQ multiplex PCR reads with MiXCR, one entry per CDR3 protein. Of more than 95,000 distinct CDR3 sequences in the sample, 85% to 95% were seen once.

Sequences were obtained from CD4+ T cells from PBMCs. V and J are TRBV3-1 and TRBJ2-3; no definite D call. The clonotype originates from a human donor with multiple sclerosis. In DNA, the CDR3 is TGTGCCAGCAGCCAAGAGGTTTTGAGAGTGGATACGCAGTATTTT. Amino acids: CASSQEVLRVDTQYF.